Listed here is a single T cell receptor (beta chain). Grouping used clinical history reported by participants in a survey and questionnaire. Either two negative PCRs, clearance, or symptom resolution qualified Cohort 3 donors as recovered. This sample is drawn from a study of blood T cell repertoires in COVID-19. Study-level information: Researchers got acute and convalescent COVID-19 samples from the United States, Italy and Spain.

Per germline, CDR1 SGHRS and CDR2 YFSETQ. CDR3 length equals 16 residues. The V gene lost 6 bases and the J gene lost 0 bases, with 13 bases spanning the gap. As processed by the authors: Amplification of reference gene primers was used by the study to estimate nucleated cell counts. Assay used: immunoSEQ multiplex PCR; TCRdb lists only in-frame clones, some missing. V and J calls and clone size follow that table, whereas D and trimming were derived from the DNA. Among 150,000 to 200,000 clones listed, roughly 90% were seen once. Sequencing used PBMCs or T cells enriched from blood (not recorded which). The genes are TRBV5-1 and TRBJ2-6, with D possibly TRBD1 on 5 matching bases. This clonotype originated in a woman younger than 30 who had recovered from COVID-19. In DNA form, the CDR3 reads TGCGCCAGCAATCAGGGCGTTAACTCTGGGGCCAACGTCCTGACTTTC. It specifies CASNQGVNSGANVLTF.